This T cell receptor beta chain was recovered during a study of blood T cell repertoires in COVID-19. For the study at large: From the United States, Italy and Spain came samples of acute and convalescent COVID-19. T cells, B-cell-depleted T cells, or PBMCs supplied cDNA or gDNA.

Sequenced by immunoSEQ multiplex PCR; TCRdb stores in-frame clones only, minus some. The sample consists of around 200,000 clones, 75% to 90% of them appearing once. This CDR3 is built from 15 residues. CDR1 is LNHNV, CDR2 YYDKDF, per germline (reference sequence). Trimming shortened V by 3 bases and J by 4 bases, and 15 bases separated the two germline ends. The receptor was isolated from a man aged 40-50 years who had recovered from COVID-19. The specimen sequenced was PBMCs or T cells enriched from blood (not recorded which). The gene calls are TRBV15 and TRBJ1-1; tentative D call: TRBD1 (6 bases). CDR3 coding DNA: TGTGCCACCAGCAGTCAACAGGGAGAATTCACTGAAGCTTTCTTT. It translates to CATSSQQGEFTEAFF. Combining the CDR3 with reference TRBV15 and TRBJ1-1 gives the whole variable domain DAMVIQNPRYQVTQFGKPVTLSCSQTLNHNVMYWYQQKSSQAPKLLFHYYDKDFNNEADTPDNFQSRRPNTSFCFLDIRSPGLGDTAMYLCATSSQQGEFTEAFFGQGTRLTVV.